A selection of T cell receptor beta chains follows, all from one sample in a study of blood T cell repertoires in COVID-19. The protocol was immunoSEQ multiplex PCR, while the TCRdb copy is restricted to in-frame clones and leaves out a portion. Of just under 300,000 clones listed, more than 85% were seen once; the top ten hold 1.3%. Sequenced: peripheral blood. The receptor set was obtained from a man aged 65 to 85 with acute or convalescent COVID-19. Both conserved end residues are part of each CDR3. D genes are given only for firm matches. Rows may omit the clone size; those that give it use once, few, many or a size class.

cdr3_nt,cdr3_aa,j_call,cdr3_length,clone_size,v_call,d_call
TGTGCCAGCTCACCAGGAGGAGCGGTTCAAGAGACCCAGTACTTC,CASSPGGAVQETQYF,TRBJ2-5,15,NA,TRBV18,NA
TGTGCCAGCAGCTTTGGGGGCGCGTTCACCGGGGAGCTGTTTTTT,CASSFGGAFTGELFF,TRBJ2-2,15,once,TRBV7-9,NA
TGTGCCTGGACCCCTCGTACTGGGAGCTCCTACGAGCAGTACTTC,CAWTPRTGSSYEQYF,TRBJ2-7,15,NA,TRBV30,NA
TGCAGCGTTGAAGGGCAGGACTTTAACTATGGCTACACCTTC,CSVEGQDFNYGYTF,TRBJ1-2,14,NA,TRBV29-1,NA
TGTGCCAGTAGTATTGTTGGGAGGGTCGATGAGCAGTTCTTC,CASSIVGRVDEQFF,TRBJ2-1,14,NA,TRBV19,TRBD2
TGTGCCAGTACTGGACAGGGGGAAGCCTATGGCTACACCTTC,CASTGQGEAYGYTF,TRBJ1-2,14,NA,TRBV19,TRBD1
TGCGCCAGCAGCTTGGTAGCGGGGTCCTACAATGAGCAGTTCTTC,CASSLVAGSYNEQFF,TRBJ2-1,15,NA,TRBV5-1,TRBD2
TGCGCCAGCAGCCAAGATCTGGGAAGGGGTTTACACAATGAGCAGTTCTTC,CASSQDLGRGLHNEQFF,TRBJ2-1,17,NA,TRBV4-1,NA
TGTGCCAGCAGGCACGGGACAGGGGGCTCCTACGAGCAGTACTTC,CASRHGTGGSYEQYF,TRBJ2-7,15,NA,TRBV6-5,TRBD1
TGCGCCAGCAGCCAAGGGGGAGTGGAGACCCAGTACTTC,CASSQGGVETQYF,TRBJ2-5,13,NA,TRBV4-1,NA
TGTGCCAGCAGTTACAGAGGGGGCCTATACAATGAGCAGTTCTTC,CASSYRGGLYNEQFF,TRBJ2-1,15,NA,TRBV6-2/TRBV6-3,TRBD1
TGTGCCACCAGTGATTCCAGCGGGGGGTACTACAATGAGCAGTTCTTC,CATSDSSGGYYNEQFF,TRBJ2-1,16,NA,TRBV24-1,TRBD2
TGTGCCACCAGCTACCGGGACAACACAGATACGCAGTATTTT,CATSYRDNTDTQYF,TRBJ2-3,14,NA,TRBV24-1,NA
TGTGCCAGCAGCTTAGGGTCTACCACCTACAATGAGCAGTTCTTC,CASSLGSTTYNEQFF,TRBJ2-1,15,NA,TRBV11-3,NA
TGTGCCAGCAGTCCTAGCGGGGCCCAGTACTTC,CASSPSGAQYF,TRBJ2-5,11,NA,TRBV12-3/TRBV12-4,TRBD2
TGTGCCACAACCCCCGGGACAACCCTCTCACCCCTCCACTTT,CATTPGTTLSPLHF,TRBJ1-6,14,once,TRBV6-5,NA
TGTGCCAGCAGTTCAGGGCGGAATGAGCAGTTCTTC,CASSSGRNEQFF,TRBJ2-1,12,NA,TRBV6-6,NA
TGTGCCACCCTTCCGGGGACTTCCCTATATACGCAGTATTTT,CATLPGTSLYTQYF,TRBJ2-3,14,NA,TRBV10-3,NA
TGTGCCAGCAGCTCCGTTTTTGGCCAGCCCCAGCATTTT,CASSSVFGQPQHF,TRBJ1-5,13,NA,TRBV7-2,NA
TGTGCCAGCAGTTTCTCAGGGTTCAATGGCTACACCTTC,CASSFSGFNGYTF,TRBJ1-2,13,NA,TRBV28,NA
TGTGCCAGCAGTGAAGGGACAGACAATGAAAAACTGTTTTTT,CASSEGTDNEKLFF,TRBJ1-4,14,NA,TRBV6-1,NA
TGTGCCAGCAGTGTACAGGGGATCCCTGAAGCTTTCTTT,CASSVQGIPEAFF,TRBJ1-1,13,once,TRBV2,TRBD1
TGTGCCAGCAGCCCCCAGGTCCCTCTTGGCACTGAAGCTTTCTTT,CASSPQVPLGTEAFF,TRBJ1-1,15,NA,TRBV7-2,NA
TGTGCCAGCAGTTTTGGGGACAGATCTTACAATGAGCAGTTCTTC,CASSFGDRSYNEQFF,TRBJ2-1,15,NA,TRBV27,TRBD1
TGTGCCAGCAGCCGTACTAGCGGGGGGCCGTCCTACAATGAGCAGTTCTTC,CASSRTSGGPSYNEQFF,TRBJ2-1,17,NA,TRBV28,TRBD2
TGTGCCAGCTCAGCCAATCAGGGAACCCAAGAGACCCAGTACTTC,CASSANQGTQETQYF,TRBJ2-5,15,once,TRBV18,NA
TGTGCCAGCAGCCCACAGGGGGGTAACTATGGCTACACCTTC,CASSPQGGNYGYTF,TRBJ1-2,14,NA,TRBV7-2,TRBD1
TGTGCCAGCAGCATACAGGGGGCTGCGACTAATGAAAAACTGTTTTTT,CASSIQGAATNEKLFF,TRBJ1-4,16,NA,TRBV5-6,TRBD1
TGCAGCGTTGAAGTTGGTCTAGCGGGAGTCCCAGATACGCAGTATTTT,CSVEVGLAGVPDTQYF,TRBJ2-3,16,NA,TRBV29-1,TRBD2
TGTGCCAGCAGTTACCCCAAAGGTCGGGGGGGGACGTACAATGAGCAGTTCTTC,CASSYPKGRGGTYNEQFF,TRBJ2-1,18,NA,TRBV6-2/TRBV6-3,TRBD2
TGCGCCAGCAGCCTAGGACAGGGTCAAGGAACTGAAGCTTTCTTT,CASSLGQGQGTEAFF,TRBJ1-1,15,NA,TRBV5-1,TRBD1
TGTGCCAGCAGCCAACGGGTGGGCAATCAGCCCCAGCATTTT,CASSQRVGNQPQHF,TRBJ1-5,14,NA,TRBV4-2,NA
TGTGCCAGCAGTCCAGGACTGGGGGGGACCCAGTACTTC,CASSPGLGGTQYF,TRBJ2-5,13,NA,TRBV28,NA
TGTGCCGGACGGACAAACTACAATGAGCAGTTCTTC,CAGRTNYNEQFF,TRBJ2-1,12,NA,TRBV30,NA
TGTGCCAGCAGCCCGATAGACAGGGAGAACACTGAAGCTTTCTTT,CASSPIDRENTEAFF,TRBJ1-1,15,NA,TRBV2,TRBD1
TGTGCCAGCAGCGCTTCCTTTAGAGAGACCCAGTACTTC,CASSASFRETQYF,TRBJ2-5,13,NA,TRBV11-2,NA
TGCGCCAGCAGCAAGGACAGGGGGCAAGATACGCAGTATTTT,CASSKDRGQDTQYF,TRBJ2-3,14,NA,TRBV5-1,TRBD1
TGTGCCATTCATCAGGGGTTGAACACCGGGGAGCTGTTTTTT,CAIHQGLNTGELFF,TRBJ2-2,14,NA,TRBV10-3,NA
TGTGCCAGCGTCCAATCGGGCACCGGGGAGCTGTTTTTT,CASVQSGTGELFF,TRBJ2-2,13,NA,TRBV28,NA
TGCGCCAGCAGCCAAGACCGTTCTCATCGGGCTTTCTTT,CASSQDRSHRAFF,TRBJ1-1,13,NA,TRBV4-1,NA
TGTGCCAGCAGCGTGGGACAGGGGAGGAACGGGGAGCTGTTTTTT,CASSVGQGRNGELFF,TRBJ2-2,15,NA,TRBV9,TRBD1
TGCGCCAGCAGCGCAGCGGGGGGCTCCTACAATGAGCAGTTCTTC,CASSAAGGSYNEQFF,TRBJ2-1,15,NA,TRBV4-3,TRBD2
TGTGCCAGCAGCCAAGATCGTCCTAAGAACACAGATACGCAGTATTTT,CASSQDRPKNTDTQYF,TRBJ2-3,16,once,TRBV3-1/TRBV3-2,NA
TGTGCCAGCAGCAGCGACCGGGCACCCCTCCACTTT,CASSSDRAPLHF,TRBJ1-6,12,NA,TRBV12-3/TRBV12-4,NA
TGTGCCAGCAGCTTAACCGGGGGAACTTACGAGCAGTACTTC,CASSLTGGTYEQYF,TRBJ2-7,14,few,TRBV7-2,NA
TGTGCCAGCAGCTGGGGACTCCAAGACCAGCAGTTCTTC,CASSWGLQDQQFF,TRBJ2-1,13,NA,TRBV5-4,NA
TGTGCCAGCAGCTATTCCGGGTCCTCGACCTATGGCTACACCTTC,CASSYSGSSTYGYTF,TRBJ1-2,15,NA,TRBV14,NA
TGTGCCACCAGTGATGCATCTAGCTACGAGCAGTACTTC,CATSDASSYEQYF,TRBJ2-7,13,NA,TRBV24-1,NA
TGTGCCAGCAGCCAACGGGAGACCCAGTACTTC,CASSQRETQYF,TRBJ2-5,11,NA,TRBV4-2,NA
TGTGCCAGTAGTAGGCAGGCGTTTCCCGATTCACCCCTCCACTTT,CASSRQAFPDSPLHF,TRBJ1-6,15,NA,TRBV19,NA
TGTGCCAGCAGCTTGGCTGCGGGGGGAACCTACGAGCAGTACTTC,CASSLAAGGTYEQYF,TRBJ2-7,15,NA,TRBV5-5,TRBD2
TGTGCCAGCAGCTTCGCCGGGGAAGGCTACACCTTC,CASSFAGEGYTF,TRBJ1-2,12,NA,TRBV11-2,NA
TGTGCCAGCAGTTCCCCCCAAGCGGGAGGAGTTGAGCAGTACTTC,CASSSPQAGGVEQYF,TRBJ2-7,15,NA,TRBV27,TRBD2
TGCGCCAGCAGCCAAGGGGCCTTTCAGGGGACGGGCTATGGCTACACCTTC,CASSQGAFQGTGYGYTF,TRBJ1-2,17,NA,TRBV4-1,NA
TGTGCCAGCAGTCAAACAGGGTCCCAGCCCCAGCATTTT,CASSQTGSQPQHF,TRBJ1-5,13,NA,TRBV12-3/TRBV12-4,NA
TGTGCCAGTAGTTCCGGGACAGACACCGGGGAGCTGTTTTTT,CASSSGTDTGELFF,TRBJ2-2,14,NA,TRBV19,TRBD1
TGTGCCAGCAGTTCCCGGGACAATGAGAATGAGCAGTTCTTC,CASSSRDNENEQFF,TRBJ2-1,14,NA,TRBV27,NA
TGTGCCAGCAGCTTAGAGGCAGGGATCTGGCAGCCCCAGCATTTT,CASSLEAGIWQPQHF,TRBJ1-5,15,NA,TRBV7-8,NA
TGTGCCAGCAGCTTAGACGCCGGGGAGCAGTACTTC,CASSLDAGEQYF,TRBJ2-7,12,many,TRBV7-2,NA
TGTGCCAGCAGCTCCACTCAAGAGACCCAGTACTTC,CASSSTQETQYF,TRBJ2-5,12,NA,TRBV7-2,NA